This TCR beta chain was sequenced for a study of blood T cells in healthy people across ages. Primers used in a second PCR of roughly 7 to 12 cycles were a sample-barcoded 5' primer and a J-beta primer mix. A template-switch adaptor with 12 random nucleotides tagged each cDNA molecule. One entry per CDR3 protein results from TCRdb running MiXCR on the 5' RACE reads. The data contain roughly 1.7 million distinct CDR3 sequences, around 35% of them seen just once; the ten biggest clones take up over 9%. This clonotype has just a few counts. The antigen is not known. The ends were cut back, 7 bases at V and 0 bases at J, with 16 bases in the middle. Germline CDR1 reads SQVTM; CDR2 reads ANQGSEA. The CDR3 consists of 14 residues. Study-wide points: As naive T cell percentage varied, TCR beta diversity correlated strongly with it.

The V gene is TRBV29-1, the J gene TRBJ2-7, with D maybe TRBD1 (5 bases). The source is a woman younger than 45 in good health. Sequenced material: blood. CDR3 DNA: TGCAGCGCCCGGCAGGGCCCTACCTCCTACGAGCAGTACTTC. It specifies CSARQGPTSYEQYF.